This TCR beta chain was sequenced during a study of cytomegalovirus exposure and HLA in healthy donors. Notes on the study in general: Highest at DRB1 and lowest at HLA-C, TCR association rates differed among HLA loci in a later analysis.

V dropped 8 bases and J dropped 7 bases, with 8 bases sitting between them. The CDR3 spans 10 residues. The V gene's germline CDR1 is SNHLY and CDR2 FYNNEI. Comment on this clone: The antigen is not known.

It was with 60 Vbeta and 13 Jbeta primers that the PCR ran. Here immunoSEQ multiplex PCR was the method, and the copy in TCRdb shows in-frame clones only, minus some. The table lists about 130,000 clones, around 81% of them singletons. The TCR comes from a man between 18 and 29 years old in good health and CMV-seronegative. Source material: PBMCs. The chain employs TRBV2 and TRBJ1-1; D uncertain. The CDR3 bases are TGTGCCAGCCCGGGAAATGAAGCTTTCTTT. This sequence encodes CASPGNEAFF.